These T cell receptor beta chains were read from a single sample in a study of early stage breast cancer tumors. TCRdb keeps only in-frame clones here, not all; method: immunoSEQ multiplex PCR. The table shows tens of thousands of clones, with around nine tenths occurring only once. Sequencing used blood. The receptors come from a person between 65 and 79 years old with breast cancer. Each CDR3 is given with its conserved first and last residue. Each record gives: J gene, V gene, CDR3 protein.

TRBJ1-5 TRBV6-6 CASSPLGTGSNQPQHF
TRBJ1-2 TRBV18 CASSLGTGRNYGYTF
TRBJ1-1 TRBV5-6 CASSFTSTEAFF
TRBJ1-2 TRBV11-3 CASSFSYGYTF
TRBJ2-7 TRBV18 CASSGATGDGYEQYF
TRBJ1-5 TRBV30 CAWSVPGFGRQPQHF
TRBJ2-1 TRBV9 CASSVEGLAGDQHEQFF
TRBJ1-5 TRBV2 CASKGQGIQPQHF
TRBJ2-5 TRBV4-2 CASSRDILAGGGQETQYF
TRBJ2-3 TRBV5-4 CASSRRRGGGTDTQYF
TRBJ1-5 TRBV5-5 CASSLAPGQNYQPQHF
TRBJ1-5 TRBV2 CASREDQGAHQPQHF
TRBJ2-5 TRBV6-5 CASSRRGFQETQYF
TRBJ2-7 TRBV6-6 CASSYSGRGGYEQYF
TRBJ2-7 TRBV5-1 CASSEGLAGSEQYF
TRBJ1-2 TRBV6-6 CASSLTPTLNYGYTF
TRBJ2-5 TRBV9 CASSVGRGAFQETQYF
TRBJ1-2 TRBV5-6 CASSLGGAGYTF
TRBJ1-6 TRBV9 CASSVSVNSPLHF
TRBJ2-2 TRBV19 CASSILTGELFF
TRBJ1-2 TRBV9 CASSTRDRGDGYTF
TRBJ2-5 TRBV11-1 CASSLATRGYGETQYF
TRBJ1-4 TRBV30 CAWSAPWALNEKLFF
TRBJ2-7 TRBV4-3 CASSQDLGRETYEQYF
TRBJ1-2 TRBV2 CASRLTGTSNYGYTF
TRBJ1-2 TRBV30 CAWSVRLGQGAGYTF
TRBJ2-5 TRBV5-1 CASSPSGGFQETQYF
TRBJ1-5 TRBV19 CASKTGLNQPQHF
TRBJ1-3 TRBV29-1 CSVDSGNSGNTIYF
TRBJ2-7 TRBV6-6 CASSPDRVPYEQYF
TRBJ1-4 TRBV30 CAWSRVEKLFF
TRBJ1-1 TRBV4-1 CASSQTGRNTEAFF
TRBJ2-5 TRBV30 CAWNPGEPGETQYF
TRBJ2-5 TRBV19 CASSFQGQKETQYF
TRBJ1-5 TRBV7-2 CASSLDRIQPQHF
TRBJ2-1 TRBV2 CASRTGSSYNEQFF
TRBJ1-1 TRBV4-2 CASSQRTGKSEAFF
TRBJ2-1 TRBV18 CASSPGLAGGRNEQFF
TRBJ1-1 TRBV30 CAWTRGVSTEAFF
TRBJ2-7 TRBV28 CASSLPLNTYEQYF